What follows are 27 T cell receptor beta chains derived from one specimen sequenced in a study of T cell repertoires in cytomegalovirus infection. Each CDR3 protein gets one entry after TCRdb re-called the reads with MiXCR. Of 630,000 or so distinct CDR3 sequences listed, about 24% are singletons. Sequencing was done on a sample of CD8+ T cells from PBMCs. All receptors come from a human donor in good health (CMV status not recorded). Some clones in this sample may be carry-over from other donors' samples.

The CDR3 is CSVEATVSPTDGYTF. CDR3 coding DNA: TGCAGCGTTGAAGCGACAGTTAGTCCGACGGATGGCTACACCTTC. This chain uses TRBV29-1 with TRBJ1-2; D is possibly TRBD1 (5 bases). Germline-derived CDR1 and CDR2 are SQVTM and ANQGSEA. The CDR3 loop spans 15 amino acids. V was trimmed by 1 base and J by 6 bases, leaving 18 bases between them.

This clonotype has only a few counts. V and J are TRBV7-6 and TRBJ2-1; the D gene could be TRBD1 or TRBD2 (6 bases each). CDR3 length: 15 amino acids. CDR1 is SGHVS, CDR2 FNYEAQ, per germline. The ends were cut back, 7 bases at V and 0 bases at J, with 13 bases in the middle. The CDR3: CASNLGGRSYNEQFF. In DNA, the CDR3 is TGTGCCAGCAATCTAGGGGGGCGCTCCTACAATGAGCAGTTCTTC.

The CDR3 protein is CASSYEGATGELFF. The CDR3 coding sequence is TGTGCCAGCAGTTACGAGGGGGCCACCGGGGAGCTGTTTTTT. The chain uses TRBV6-8 and TRBJ2-2; 7 bases are a match to TRBD1. CDR3 length equals 14 residues. The germline CDR1 and CDR2 sequences are MNHGY and SAAAGT. V lost 2 bases and J lost 4; bases outside the gene matches: 1.

In the case of this clonotype: Given a much more abundant clone one base away, this may be a read error. This rearrangement joins TRBV28 to TRBJ2-5, with 11 nucleotides matching TRBD1. Germline CDR1 is MDHEN and CDR2 is SYDVKM. The trim removed 7 bases at V and 5 bases at J, leaving 9 bases unmatched. This CDR3 spans 15 amino acids. The CDR3 protein is CASTPGQGARETQYF. CDR3 DNA sequence: TGTGCCAGCACCCCAGGACAGGGGGCAAGGGAGACCCAGTACTTC.

Only a few counts were recorded for this clonotype. The chain links TRBV7-6 to TRBJ2-7; no clear D gene. V shed 5 bases and J shed 2 bases, with 13 bases lying between them. This CDR3 has 14 residues. Looked up from germline, CDR1 is SGHVS and CDR2 is FNYEAQ. The CDR3 sequence is CASSLDWGTYEQYF. In nucleotides, the CDR3 is TGTGCCAGCAGCCTCGACTGGGGTACCTACGAGCAGTACTTC.

Points on this clonotype: A read error may explain this, as a much larger clone is one base away. The CDR3 loop is CASSSTLEEQFF. CDR3 nucleotide sequence: TGTGCCAGCAGCTCAACTCTCGAGGAGCAGTTCTTC. This chain links TRBV11-1 with TRBJ2-1; the D is unclear. The CDR3 runs 12 residues. CDR1 SGHAT and CDR2 FQDESV come from the germline V gene (reference sequence). V was cut by 4 bases and J by 10 bases, with 11 bases left in between. The complete variable domain, with remaining parts taken from reference TRBV11-1 and TRBJ2-1, reads EAEVAQSPRYKITEKSQAVAFWCDPISGHATLYWYRQILGQGPELLVQFQDESVVDDSQLPKDRFSAERLKGVDSTLKIQPAELGDSAMYLCASSSTLEEQFFGPGTRLTVL.

The rearrangement links TRBV28 to TRBJ2-7; D is unresolved. Germline loops: CDR1 MDHEN, CDR2 SYDVKM. The CDR3 spans 13 residues. V lost 10 bases and J lost 0, with 13 bases in between. This CDR3 reads CANSLGPSYEQYV. The CDR3 DNA is TGTGCCAACAGCCTCGGACCCTCCTACGAGCAGTACGTC.

This clonotype showed up just a few times. The rearrangement links TRBV20-1 to TRBJ2-7, with TRBD1 identical over 7 bases. V was clipped by 6 bases and J by 0 bases; unmatched bases: 5. Germline-derived CDR1 and CDR2 are DFQATT and SNEGSKA (reference sequence). This CDR3 is built from 13 residues. CDR3: CSAWDRNSYEQYF. In DNA, the CDR3 is TGCAGTGCGTGGGACAGAAACTCCTACGAGCAGTACTTC.

This clonotype has ten or more counts. V and J are TRBV7-6 and TRBJ1-2; 10 nucleotides align to TRBD1. J was trimmed by 4 bases and V by 4 bases; bases with no gene match: 9. This CDR3 contains 16 residues. Germline loops: CDR1 SGHVS, CDR2 FNYEAQ. The CDR3 reads CASSSSGTGESYGYTF. CDR3 nucleotide sequence: TGTGCCAGCAGCTCCTCCGGGACAGGGGAAAGCTATGGCTACACCTTC.

This clonotype was seen at least ten times. The V gene is TRBV7-2, the J gene TRBJ2-7; 8 positions match TRBD1. Trimming at V came to 1 base and at J to 6 bases, leaving 5 bases not matched to a gene. The CDR3 length is 14 residues. Germline-derived CDR1 and CDR2 are SGHTA and FQGNSA. The CDR3 region is CASSLGAGGFEQYV. CDR3 DNA: TGTGCCAGCAGCTTAGGGGCAGGGGGCTTCGAGCAGTACGTC.

V and J are TRBV6-4 and TRBJ2-5; 9 bases match TRBD1. The CDR3 runs 15 residues. CDR1 is MRHNA, CDR2 SNTAGT, per germline. The J segment lost 0 bases and the V segment lost 4 bases, leaving 3 bases of the junction unmatched. CDR3 in amino acids: CASSATGGYQETQYF. CDR3 bases: TGTGCCAGCAGTGCGACAGGGGGGTACCAAGAGACCCAGTACTTC.

This clonotype has just a few counts. The rearrangement joins TRBV28 to TRBJ1-1; unclear D gene. V was cut by 5 bases and J by 0 bases, with 13 bases left in between. The germline gives CDR1 MDHEN, CDR2 SYDVKM. The CDR3 is 15 residues long. The CDR3 spells CASSPLSDLNTEAFF. In DNA form, the CDR3 reads TGTGCCAGCAGTCCACTTAGTGACTTGAACACTGAAGCTTTCTTT.

This clonotype was counted between two and nine times. The chain is built from TRBV14 and TRBJ2-5, with D hard to call. This CDR3 spans 15 amino acids. CDR1 and CDR2 from the germline V gene are SGHDN and FVKESK. V was trimmed by 0 bases and J by 4 bases, leaving 12 bases between them. The CDR3 region has the DNA TGTGCCAGCAGCCAAGAAGGGTTCGGCGGAGAGACCCAGTACTTC. It translates to CASSQEGFGGETQYF. The full variable domain, its missing parts supplied by reference TRBV14 and TRBJ2-5, is EAGVTQFPSHSVIEKGQTVTLRCDPISGHDNLYWYRRVMGKEIKFLLHFVKESKQDESGMPNNRFLAERTGGTYSTLKVQPAELEDSGVYFCASSQEGFGGETQYFGPGTRLLVL.

The table lists this clonotype with many counts. V gene TRBV28 combines with J gene TRBJ2-2, with a tentative D call TRBD2 (7 bases). There are 16 residues in the CDR3. The V gene's germline CDR1 is MDHEN and CDR2 SYDVKM. V was pared by 7 bases and J by 6 bases, with 21 bases between. The chain's CDR3 is CASKNGGQGKAGELFF. In DNA, the CDR3 is TGTGCCAGCAAAAACGGGGGGCAGGGGAAGGCCGGGGAGCTGTTTTTT. Combining the CDR3 with reference TRBV28 and TRBJ2-2 gives the whole variable domain DVKVTQSSRYLVKRTGEKVFLECVQDMDHENMFWYRQDPGLGLRLIYFSYDVKMKEKGDIPEGYSVSREKKERFSLILESASTNQTSMYLCASKNGGQGKAGELFFGEGSRLTVL.

The J gene is TRBJ2-7, the V gene TRBV29-1; 10 nucleotides match TRBD1. Germline values: CDR1 SQVTM, CDR2 ANQGSEA. The CDR3 is 14 amino acids. The J segment lost 4 bases and the V segment lost 4 bases, leaving 7 bases of the junction unmatched. The CDR3 spells CSVAGTGDKYEQYF. DNA for the CDR3: TGCAGCGTTGCCGGGACAGGGGACAAATACGAGCAGTACTTC.

The CDR3 here is CASSEDQPQHF. The CDR3 DNA reads as TGTGCCAGCTCGGAGGATCAGCCCCAGCATTTT. J is TRBJ1-5 and V is TRBV28, with no clear D. The CDR3 has 11 amino acids. Looked up from germline, CDR1 is MDHEN and CDR2 is SYDVKM. The V end was cut by 8 bases, the J end by 5 bases, with 7 bases between.

This clonotype has a handful of counts. The genes are TRBV28 and TRBJ2-3; TRBD2 agrees at 7 bases. Trimming cost V 7 bases and J 2 bases; bases outside gene matches: 9. This CDR3 is 15 amino acids long. Germline loops: CDR1 MDHEN, CDR2 SYDVKM. CDR3 in amino acids: CASIRVAGLTDTQYF. As DNA, the CDR3 is TGTGCCAGCATCCGGGTAGCGGGCCTCACAGATACGCAGTATTTT.

The rearrangement joins TRBV7-9 to TRBJ2-3, with D possibly matching TRBD1 (5 bases). The CDR3 has 12 amino acids. CDR1 and CDR2 from the germline V gene are SEHNR and FQNEAQ (reference sequence). V dropped 6 bases and J dropped 7 bases, with 11 bases sitting between them. Here the CDR3 DNA reads TGTGCCAGCAGACAAGGGGCTAATACGCAGTATTTT. Translated, it gives CASRQGANTQYF.

This clonotype was observed many times. The CDR3 loop reads CASSLSGTGPSYEQYF. The DNA for the CDR3 is TGTGCCAGCAGCTTGTCCGGGACAGGACCTTCCTACGAGCAGTACTTC. The chain couples TRBV7-2 to TRBJ2-7, with TRBD1 identical over 8 bases. The CDR3 totals 16 residues. CDR1 and CDR2 (germline): SGHTA, FQGNSA. Unmatched junction bases numbered 8, after V lost 3 bases and J lost 1 base.

CDR3 protein: CASNHSGGTYNEQFF. CDR3 coding DNA: TGTGCCAGCAATCATAGCGGGGGAACCTACAATGAGCAGTTCTTC. This chain joins TRBV7-9 and TRBJ2-1; 9 bases fit TRBD2. With V trimmed by 7 bases and J by 2 bases, 6 bases remained unmatched. Germline assignment: CDR1 SEHNR and CDR2 FQNEAQ (reference sequence). This CDR3 has 15 amino acids.

The chain combines TRBV7-8 with TRBJ2-2; TRBD2 is a possible D gene (5 bases). The CDR3 spans 13 residues. The V and J ends lost 5 bases and 2 bases respectively, with 6 bases between them. In germline, CDR1 is SGHVS, CDR2 FQNEAQ. CDR3 residues: CASSRLNTGELFF. Written as DNA, the CDR3 is TGTGCCAGCAGCCGACTAAACACCGGGGAGCTGTTTTTT.

This rearrangement joins TRBV5-4 to TRBJ1-1; D is possibly TRBD1 (5 bases). Trimming left V 4 bases short and J 0 bases short, with 16 bases between. Looked up from germline, CDR1 is SGHNT and CDR2 is YYREEE (reference sequence). CDR3 length: 16 amino acids. In DNA, the CDR3 is TGTGCCAGCAGCCTCCTTGGGTGGGGCCTGAACACTGAAGCTTTCTTT. Residues: CASSLLGWGLNTEAFF.

The chain joins TRBV27 to TRBJ2-2; D could derive from TRBD1 or TRBD2 (5 bases each). V gave up 3 bases and J gave up 4 bases, with 9 bases separating them. This CDR3 contains 14 residues. The germline V gene has CDR1 MNHEY and CDR2 SMNVEV (reference sequence). DNA of the CDR3: TGTGCCAGCAGTTTGGGGGATACCACCGGGGAGCTGTTTTTT. It is translated as CASSLGDTTGELFF.

The chain couples TRBV28 to TRBJ2-4; D is possibly TRBD2 (6 bases). CDR1 MDHEN and CDR2 SYDVKM come from the germline V gene. The CDR3 totals 15 residues. V lost 5 bases to trimming and J lost 1 base, with 12 bases between them. CDR3 DNA sequence: TGTGCCAGCAGTCCCCGGGAGAGGGCCAAAAACATTCAGTACTTC. It is translated as CASSPRERAKNIQYF.

The chain joins TRBV6-4 to TRBJ1-1; no clear D gene. Germline-derived CDR1 and CDR2 are MRHNA and SNTAGT. V dropped 2 bases and J dropped 1 base, with 8 bases sitting between them. The CDR3 has 14 amino acids. CDR3 loop: CASSDVAGNTEAFF. As DNA, the CDR3 is TGTGCCAGCAGTGACGTGGCAGGGAACACTGAAGCTTTCTTT.

The genes are TRBV5-5 and TRBJ2-3; D perhaps matches TRBD2 (5 bases). Germline assignment: CDR1 SGHKS and CDR2 YYEKEE (reference sequence). V was clipped by 2 bases and J by 2 bases, with 9 bases between them. The CDR3 has 14 amino acids. In nucleotides, the CDR3 is TGTGCCAGCAGCTTTCCGGGAACCACAGATACGCAGTATTTT. Translation gives CASSFPGTTDTQYF.

Remarks on this clonotype: This may be a read error, as it is one base from a much larger clone. The missing conserved phenylalanine or tryptophan at the end of this CDR3 makes a read error likely. The genes are TRBV7-2 and TRBJ2-5; D may be TRBD1 (5 bases). CDR3 length equals 13 residues. Trimming left V 2 bases short and J 5 bases short, with 9 bases between. The germline V gene has CDR1 SGHTA and CDR2 FQGNSA. CDR3 bases: TGTGCCAGCAGCTTATCCAGGGTCGAGACCCAGTACTCC. It specifies CASSLSRVETQYS.